Presented here are 18 T cell receptor beta chains from one specimen sequenced in a study of stem cell transplantation in POMP-related autoinflammatory disease. Produced via immunoSEQ multiplex PCR; TCRdb's table is partial and in-frame only. The sample carries approximately 65,000 clones, roughly 88% recorded once. Here the sequenced sample was CD4+ T cells from PBMCs, taken after stem cell transplantation. The receptors stem from a human patient with POMP-related autoinflammation and immune dysregulation (PRAID). Some T cells may arise from the graft donor.

The chain links TRBV5-6 to TRBJ1-1; 9 bases agree with TRBD1. Germline lookup yields CDR1 SGHDT and CDR2 YYEEEE. The J segment lost 5 bases and the V segment lost 0 bases, leaving 5 bases of the junction unmatched. This CDR3 has 15 residues. CDR3 nucleotides: TGTGCCAGCAGCTTGGGGGACAGGGAGAGGACTGAAGCTTTCTTT. Translated, it gives CASSLGDRERTEAFF. The full variable domain, in which reference TRBV5-6 and TRBJ1-1 provide the parts outside the CDR3, is DAGVTQSPTHLIKTRGQQVTLRCSPKSGHDTVSWYQQALGQGPQFIFQYYEEEERQRGNFPDRFSGHQFPNYSSELNVNALLLGDSALYLCASSLGDRERTEAFFGQGTRLTVV.

The rearrangement links TRBV5-1 to TRBJ2-1, with 12 bases matching TRBD2. The V segment lost 2 bases and the J segment 5 bases; nucleotides outside the gene matches: 5. There are 16 residues in the CDR3. Per the germline V gene, CDR1 is SGHRS and CDR2 is YFSETQ. CDR3 DNA sequence: TGCGCCAGCAGCTTCCTAGCGGGGGGGCTGGACAATGAGCAGTTCTTC. It translates to CASSFLAGGLDNEQFF.

This sequence joins TRBV2 and TRBJ2-5, with D maybe TRBD2 (5 bases). Germline V CDR1 and CDR2: SNHLY, FYNNEI. Trimming shortened V by 3 bases and J by 5 bases, and 10 bases separated the two germline ends. CDR3 size: 13 residues. CDR3 in DNA: TGTGCCAGCAGTGAGTCTAGGGAGGAGACCCAGTACTTC. Its protein product is CASSESREETQYF.

The J gene is TRBJ2-1, the V gene TRBV10-3; D is perhaps TRBD1 or TRBD2 (5 bases each). Germline CDR1 ENHRY, CDR2 SYGVKD. The CDR3 is made up of 13 amino acids. The germline V and J ends were trimmed by 8 bases and 6 bases, with 14 bases remaining between them. CDR3 sequence (DNA): TGTGCCATCGGTCCACGAGGGGTCAATGAGCAGTTCTTC. Its translation: CAIGPRGVNEQFF.

The chain recombines TRBV19 with TRBJ2-6, with unresolved D. Trimming took 3 bases from V and 1 from J, leaving 16 bases between them. CDR3 size: 18 residues. CDR1 is LNHDA and CDR2 is SQIVND in the germline V gene (reference sequence). The CDR3 DNA is TGTGCCAGTAGTATTAAGGGCCAGGCAATATCTGGGGCCAACGTCCTGACTTTC. It translates to CASSIKGQAISGANVLTF.

The V gene is TRBV5-1, the J gene TRBJ2-7; D may be TRBD1 (6 bases). V was trimmed by 5 bases and J by 6 bases, leaving 18 bases between them. The germline V gene encodes CDR1 SGHRS and CDR2 YFSETQ. The CDR3 totals 14 residues. CDR3 in DNA: TGCGCCAGCAGAGAGGGGACATCCTCAGGCGAGCAGTACGTC. Translation gives CASREGTSSGEQYV.

The chain links TRBV7-3 to TRBJ2-7; D ambiguous. In germline, CDR1 is SGHTA, CDR2 FQGTGA. Trimming took off 5 bases at V and 1 base at J, with 9 bases between the two ends. This CDR3 is 13 amino acids long. CDR3 nucleotides: TGTGCCAGCAGCCCTGGCGGTTCCTACGAGCAGTACTTC. Translating it yields CASSPGGSYEQYF.

The chain carries TRBV4-1 and TRBJ1-5; D may be TRBD1 (6 bases). The CDR3 contains 15 residues. Germline CDR1 is MGHRA and CDR2 is YSYEKL. V was shortened by 2 bases and J by 6 bases, with 14 bases between the two germline ends. As DNA, the CDR3 is TGCGCCAGCAGCCAATTAGGAGGGGGAGGTCAGCCCCAGCATTTT. Translation: CASSQLGGGGQPQHF.

The chain recombines TRBV5-4 with TRBJ2-6; a possible D gene is TRBD1 (5 bases). This CDR3 is 16 amino acids long. CDR1 is SGHNT, CDR2 YYREEE, per germline (reference sequence). Trimming shortened V by 0 bases and J by 2 bases, and 9 bases separated the two germline ends. DNA for the CDR3: TGTGCCAGCAGCTTGGAGGTGGGGCCTGGGGCCAACGTCCTGACTTTC. It yields the protein CASSLEVGPGANVLTF.

The V call is TRBV28, the J call TRBJ2-3; 8 nucleotides match TRBD2. This CDR3 spans 15 amino acids. The ends lost 5 bases at V and 5 bases at J; junction bases unmatched: 9. Per germline, CDR1 MDHEN and CDR2 SYDVKM. CDR3 bases: TGTGCCAGCAGTCTTAGCGGGGTTGGCAGAGATACGCAGTATTTT. Translation: CASSLSGVGRDTQYF.

This clone appeared a single time. The chain couples TRBV19 to TRBJ2-3, with 8 bases that match TRBD2. V shed 4 bases and J 3 bases; nucleotides not matched to a gene: 6. CDR1 and CDR2 (germline): LNHDA, SQIVND (reference sequence). The CDR3 consists of 15 residues. This CDR3 is CASSTPGGPTDTQYF. The CDR3 nucleotides are TGTGCCAGTAGTACTCCGGGGGGGCCAACAGATACGCAGTATTTT.

V is TRBV12-2 and J is TRBJ1-6. TRBV12-2 is termed a pseudogene. The CDR3 has 18 amino acids. DNA of the CDR3: TGTGCAAGTCGCTTTCCGGCGGAGGAGAGCTCCTATAATTCACCCCTCCACTTT. It encodes CASRFPAEESSYNSPLHF.

The J gene is TRBJ2-3, the V gene TRBV10-3, with no clear D. Germline V gene data show CDR1 as ENHRY and CDR2 as SYGVKD. V lost 3 bases and J 4 bases, leaving 8 bases between the germline ends. This CDR3 has 13 residues. CDR3 amino acids: CAISESRADTQYF. Here the CDR3 DNA reads TGTGCCATCAGTGAATCTCGGGCAGATACGCAGTATTTT.

This rearrangement joins TRBV4-1 to TRBJ2-2; TRBD2 matches at 12 bases. With V trimmed by 7 bases and J by 1 base, 1 base remained unmatched. The CDR3 consists of 15 residues. CDR1 and CDR2 from the germline V gene are MGHRA and YSYEKL. The CDR3 here is CASKTSGGNTGELFF. In DNA, the CDR3 is TGCGCCAGCAAGACTAGCGGGGGGAACACCGGGGAGCTGTTTTTT.

The rearrangement joins TRBV7-9 to TRBJ2-5; 7 bases match TRBD1. The junction had 12 bases not matched to a gene; V was cut back by 3 bases and J by 2 bases. This CDR3 is 17 amino acids long. CDR1 is SEHNR and CDR2 is FQNEAQ in the germline V gene (reference sequence). The CDR3 region has the DNA TGTGCCAGCAGCTTGGCCCCTCCCCGGGACAGTCAAGAGACCCAGTACTTC. Its translation: CASSLAPPRDSQETQYF. The full variable domain, rest sourced from reference TRBV7-9 and TRBJ2-5, is DTGVSQNPRHKITKRGQNVTFRCDPISEHNRLYWYRQTLGQGPEFLTYFQNEAQLEKSRLLSDRFSAERPKGSFSTLEIQRTEQGDSAMYLCASSLAPPRDSQETQYFGPGTRLLVL.

The chain employs TRBV5-1 and TRBJ1-5; TRBD1 is a possible D gene (5 bases). Between the trimmed V and J ends, which lost 0 bases and 3 bases, there was a span of 10 bases. Germline V gene data show CDR1 as SGHRS and CDR2 as YFSETQ. The CDR3 has 15 residues. Here the CDR3 DNA reads TGCGCCAGCAGCTTGGGTCAGGGACCCAATCAGCCCCAGCATTTT. Translating it yields CASSLGQGPNQPQHF.

The chain recombines TRBV20-1 with TRBJ2-7; no reliable D call. Germline CDR1 is DFQATT and CDR2 is SNEGSKA (reference sequence). V was trimmed by 3 bases and J by 0 bases, leaving 12 bases between them. CDR3 length: 14 amino acids. CDR3 loop: CSASIQPSSYEQYF. The DNA for the CDR3 is TGCAGTGCTAGTATCCAGCCTTCCTCCTACGAGCAGTACTTC.

The chain combines TRBV6-5 with TRBJ1-2, with a possible D match to TRBD1 (5 bases). The CDR3 spans 14 residues. From germline, CDR1 is MNHEY and CDR2 SVGAGI. V was pared by 6 bases and J by 4 bases, with 15 bases between. The CDR3 loop is CASRRPGVRYGYTF. CDR3 in DNA: TGTGCCAGCAGACGACCGGGGGTACGCTATGGCTACACCTTC.